This T cell receptor beta chain is drawn from a study of cytomegalovirus exposure and HLA in healthy donors. General observations from the study: A later analysis reported that several of the most significant clusters appeared to be linked to common viral pathogens, among them Epstein-Barr virus. The analysis excluded some indistinguishable V segments, including TRBV6-2 and TRBV6-3.

This clone was found once. Antigen unknown. The PCR employed 60 Vbeta primers together with 13 Jbeta primers. Libraries were prepared by immunoSEQ multiplex PCR; TCRdb keeps only in-frame clonotypes and omits some of them. The sample has about 180,000 clones, about 79% seen once. The length of the CDR3 is 16 residues. Germline lookup yields CDR1 MGHRA and CDR2 YSYEKL. The V segment lost 4 bases and the J segment 2 bases; nucleotides outside the gene matches: 8. The receptor was isolated from a man younger than 30 in good health and CMV-seronegative. Sequenced material: PBMCs. The chain carries TRBV4-1 and TRBJ2-7; the match to TRBD2 covers 10 bases. CDR3 sequence reads: CASSPRSGGIAYEQYF. DNA for the CDR3: TGCGCCAGCAGCCCCCGTAGCGGGGGGATCGCCTACGAGCAGTACTTC.